These 15 T cell receptor beta chains share one sample of origin, sequenced in a study of blood T cell repertoires in COVID-19. The method was immunoSEQ multiplex PCR; TCRdb's version includes in-frame clones alone and lacks a portion of them. The sample has 100,000 to 120,000 clones, 72% seen once. Sequenced sample: peripheral blood. These receptors all stem from a woman in her sixties or seventies with acute or convalescent COVID-19.

The rearrangement uses TRBV3-1 (or the pseudogene TRBV3-2) and TRBJ1-2; tentatively, D is TRBD1 (6 bases). V was trimmed by 4 bases and J by 8 bases, leaving 23 bases between them. Germline V CDR1 and CDR2: LGHDT, YNNKEL (reference sequence). The CDR3 contains 16 residues. The CDR3 coding sequence is TGTGCCAGCAGCCTCTATACCGACAGGAACGGGAAAGGCTACACCTTC. The encoded protein is CASSLYTDRNGKGYTF.

The gene calls are TRBV6-5 and TRBJ2-7; weak D call: TRBD2 (6 bases). V lost 1 base, J lost 4 bases, and 17 bases lay in between. The CDR3 is 16 residues long. The V gene's germline CDR1 is MNHEY and CDR2 SVGAGI. The CDR3 DNA reads TGTGCCAGCAGTTACTGGGGGGTCCGTCTCGGATACGAGCAGTACTTC. Protein: CASSYWGVRLGYEQYF.

This sequence joins TRBV5-6 and TRBJ1-2; TRBD1 matches 7 bases. The CDR3 runs 14 residues. The V gene's germline CDR1 is SGHDT and CDR2 YYEEEE. With 4 bases clipped from V and 2 bases from J, the junction kept 5 bases outside the gene matches. The CDR3 region has the DNA TGTGCCAGCAGCACGCCGGGACAGAACTATGGCTACACCTTC. Protein product: CASSTPGQNYGYTF.

CDR3 coding DNA: TGTGCTAGTGGTCCCGACAACAATGAGCAGTTCTTC. Translation gives CASGPDNNEQFF. V gene TRBV12-5 combines with J gene TRBJ2-1; D unresolved. Looked up from germline, CDR1 is LGHNT and CDR2 is FRNRAP. The CDR3 sequence is 12 residues long. V was pared by 5 bases and J by 5 bases, with 7 bases between.

V is TRBV6-6 and J is TRBJ1-5; D is possibly TRBD1 (6 bases). The CDR3 sequence is 13 residues long. Trimming removed 9 bases from V and 0 bases from J, with 9 bases in between. The germline CDR1 and CDR2 sequences are MNHNY and SVGAGI (reference sequence). The CDR3 nucleotides read TGTGCCAGTGAAGGGGGTAGCAATCAGCCCCAGCATTTT. This gives the protein CASEGGSNQPQHF.

The chain recombines TRBV5-5 with TRBJ1-6; 7 bases match TRBD1. Trimming took 5 bases from V and 8 from J; bases not matched to a gene: 13. There are 16 residues in the CDR3. The germline V gene has CDR1 SGHKS and CDR2 YYEKEE (reference sequence). CDR3 amino acids: CASRTALGGGDSPLHF. In nucleotides, the CDR3 is TGTGCCAGCAGGACCGCCTTAGGGGGCGGGGATTCACCCCTCCACTTT.

This clone came up a few times. The V gene is TRBV25-1, the J gene TRBJ2-2; D remains ambiguous. Germline V gene data show CDR1 as MGHDK and CDR2 as SYGVNS. This CDR3 region has 15 residues. The V end was cut by 3 bases, the J end by 4 bases, with 12 bases between. The CDR3 region has the DNA TGTGCCAGCAGTGATACAGCCCGAAGCACCGGGGAGCTGTTTTTT. It specifies CASSDTARSTGELFF.

The chain employs TRBV9 and TRBJ2-5; tentative D call: TRBD1 (5 bases). CDR3 length equals 14 residues. Trimming stripped 2 bases from V and 2 bases from J, with 10 bases between. The V gene's germline CDR1 is SGDLS and CDR2 YYNGEE. The CDR3 is CASSVDSAQETQYF. The DNA for the CDR3 is TGTGCCAGCAGCGTTGACAGTGCACAAGAGACCCAGTACTTC.

V is TRBV7-2 and J is TRBJ2-1, with TRBD2 matching 7 bases. CDR1 and CDR2 (germline): SGHTA, FQGNSA. Losses at the gene ends were 4 bases for V and 2 bases for J; bases not matched to a gene: 5. The CDR3 has 15 residues. The CDR3 coding sequence is TGTGCCAGCAGCTCTATCGGGACTACCTACAATGAGCAGTTCTTC. This sequence encodes CASSSIGTTYNEQFF.

V gene TRBV7-2 combines with J gene TRBJ2-2; maybe TRBD2 (6 bases). The CDR3 spans 16 residues. V was clipped by 1 base and J by 4 bases, with 13 bases between them. CDR1 SGHTA and CDR2 FQGNSA come from the germline V gene. CDR3 in amino acids: CASSLGTTPATGELFF. The CDR3 DNA follows: TGTGCCAGCAGCTTAGGGACTACCCCCGCCACCGGGGAGCTGTTTTTT.

The rearrangement links TRBV7-2 to TRBJ1-4; the D gene is possibly TRBD1 (5 bases). CDR3 length: 18 residues. CDR1 SGHTA and CDR2 FQGNSA come from the germline V gene. V dropped 2 bases and J dropped 0 bases, with 16 bases sitting between them. Here the CDR3 DNA reads TGTGCCAGCAGCTTATTCGGGGGGAGCCGCCCAACTAATGAAAAACTGTTTTTT. It specifies CASSLFGGSRPTNEKLFF.

This rearrangement joins TRBV9 to TRBJ1-2; 10 positions agree with TRBD1. Looked up from germline, CDR1 is SGDLS and CDR2 is YYNGEE. Germline trimming cut 3 bases from V and 5 bases from J; bases unmatched to any gene: 7. CDR3 length: 15 residues. DNA for the CDR3: TGTGCCAGCAGCGCGGGGACAGGGGCGAGTTATGGCTACACCTTC. It specifies CASSAGTGASYGYTF.

The CDR3 DNA reads as TGTGCCAGCAGCAGGCCTGCAGGGCCTAACACTGAAGCTTTCTTT. This codes for CASSRPAGPNTEAFF. This chain uses TRBV7-9 with TRBJ1-1; perhaps TRBD1 as D (5 bases). Deletions cut 5 bases from V and 2 bases from J, with 15 bases between. Germline values: CDR1 SEHNR, CDR2 FQNEAQ (reference sequence). The CDR3 covers 15 residues.

V is TRBV6-5 and J is TRBJ2-5; 8 bases fit TRBD2. This CDR3 has 16 residues. Germline-derived CDR1 and CDR2 are MNHEY and SVGAGI. The trim removed 0 bases at V and 5 bases at J, leaving 8 bases unmatched. This CDR3 reads CASSYSAGALGETQYF. The CDR3 region has the DNA TGTGCCAGCAGTTACTCAGCGGGGGCTCTGGGGGAGACCCAGTACTTC.

The V and J genes are TRBV18 and TRBJ1-3; maybe TRBD1 (6 bases). Trimming took 3 bases from V and 0 from J, leaving 9 bases between them. Germline lookup yields CDR1 KGHSH and CDR2 LQKENI. The CDR3 is made up of 15 amino acids. The CDR3 region has the DNA TGTGCCAGCTCACCGACAGGAACCTCTGGAAACACCATATATTTT. Its protein product is CASSPTGTSGNTIYF.